This T cell receptor (beta chain) was obtained from a study of blood T cell repertoires in COVID-19. As for the study in general: Researchers got acute and convalescent COVID-19 samples from the United States, Italy and Spain.

Trimming cost V 7 bases and J 4 bases, with 17 bases left between them. CDR1 and CDR2 (germline): MNHEY, SVGEGT. The CDR3 has 15 residues. The method was immunoSEQ multiplex PCR; TCRdb's version includes in-frame clones alone and lacks a portion of them. The repertoire holds about 26,000 clones, with approximately 82% as singletons. This rearrangement joins TRBV6-2 or TRBV6-3 to TRBJ1-5; D perhaps matches TRBD1 (6 bases). Sequences were obtained from peripheral blood. The TCR sequence derives from a human donor in a cohort sampled during active COVID-19. The chain's CDR3 is CASTPQGIVNQPQHF. DNA of the CDR3: TGTGCCAGCACCCCACAGGGAATTGTAAATCAGCCCCAGCATTTT.